One sample yielded the 27 T cell receptor beta chains listed below, sequenced in a study of identical twins. Each CDR3 protein is one row after TCRdb ran MiXCR on the 5' RACE reads. The sample holds about 480,000 distinct CDR3 sequences; 13% to 15% are singletons and the top ten take approximately 0.52%. In addition, the sample was reused for a study of yellow fever vaccine responses in identical twins.

Sequences were obtained from CD4+ T cells sorted from blood. These receptors all come from a woman in her late teens or twenties in good health.

V gene TRBV20-1 combines with J gene TRBJ2-1; a possible D gene is TRBD2 (6 bases). Germline V lookup: CDR1 DFQATT, CDR2 SNEGSKA (reference sequence). V gave up 3 bases and J gave up 3 bases, with 9 bases separating them. This CDR3 region has 13 residues. Here the CDR3 reads CSASSGNYNEQFF. The CDR3 nucleotides read TGCAGTGCTAGTAGCGGCAACTACAATGAGCAGTTCTTC.

The gene calls are TRBV6-2 or TRBV6-3 and TRBJ2-3; 15 nucleotides line up with TRBD2. The CDR3 is 14 amino acids. In germline, CDR1 is MNHEY, CDR2 SVGEGT. V gave up 7 bases and J gave up 15 bases; unmatched junction bases: 11. The CDR3 region is CASTPGLAGGLPYF. Written as DNA, the CDR3 is TGTGCCAGCACCCCGGGACTAGCGGGGGGTCTCCCCTATTTT.

The chain is built from TRBV15 and TRBJ2-3, with D possibly being TRBD2 (5 bases). The V end lost 1 base, the J end lost 0 bases, and 17 bases lay between the germline ends. The CDR3 covers 18 residues. Germline V gives CDR1 LNHNV, CDR2 YYDKDF (reference sequence). CDR3 sequence: CATSRGAGARVSTDTQYF. In DNA form, the CDR3 reads TGTGCCACCAGCAGAGGGGCGGGCGCGCGGGTTAGCACAGATACGCAGTATTTT.

This clonotype has a handful of counts. V is TRBV4-3 and J is TRBJ2-1; 11 bases agree with TRBD2. V gave up 4 bases and J gave up 9 bases; unmatched junction bases: 11. This CDR3 spans 16 amino acids. The germline V gene has CDR1 LGHNA and CDR2 YSLEER. For the CDR3, the DNA is TGCGCCAGCAGCCCCAAGGGTAGCGGGAGGGCCGTTGAGCAGTTCTTC. Protein sequence: CASSPKGSGRAVEQFF.

The chain recombines TRBV28 with TRBJ2-4; TRBD1 aligns across 8 bases. Germline assignment: CDR1 MDHEN and CDR2 SYDVKM. The CDR3 covers 15 residues. The junction had 3 bases not matched to a gene; V was cut back by 1 base and J by 4 bases. The CDR3 region is CASSLSRTGKNIQYF. The DNA for the CDR3 is TGTGCCAGCAGTTTATCCCGGACAGGGAAAAACATTCAGTACTTC.

The rearrangement uses TRBV2 and TRBJ2-2; the D gene is possibly TRBD1 (5 bases). Germline assignment: CDR1 SNHLY and CDR2 FYNNEI. V lost 1 base and J 5 bases, leaving 5 bases between the germline ends. The CDR3 runs to 13 residues. Here the CDR3 DNA reads TGTGCCAGCAGTGAAGGACAGACCGGGGAGCTGTTTTTT. Its translation is CASSEGQTGELFF.

In its sample, this clonotype was seen many times. The chain links TRBV10-3 to TRBJ2-1; 9 nucleotides align to TRBD2. V shed 0 bases and J 9 bases; nucleotides not matched to a gene: 12. The CDR3 totals 17 residues. In germline, CDR1 is ENHRY, CDR2 SYGVKD. This CDR3 is CAISESEGRREGAEQFF. In DNA form, the CDR3 reads TGTGCCATCAGTGAGTCAGAGGGTCGGCGGGAGGGAGCTGAGCAGTTCTTC.

This clonotype has a count of ten or more. The chain joins TRBV2 to TRBJ2-3; TRBD1 aligns across 10 bases. Germline trimming cut 3 bases from V and 7 bases from J; bases unmatched to any gene: 7. The germline V gene has CDR1 SNHLY and CDR2 FYNNEI. This CDR3 has 15 amino acids. The CDR3 protein is CASSESGQGVNTQYF. The CDR3 DNA reads TGTGCCAGCAGTGAGTCAGGACAGGGGGTCAATACGCAGTATTTT.

The chain is built from TRBV11-2 and TRBJ2-2, with TRBD2 identical over 7 bases. This CDR3 region has 17 residues. Germline V gene data show CDR1 as SGHAT and CDR2 as FQNNGV. Unmatched junction bases numbered 10, after V lost 2 bases and J lost 4 bases. DNA for the CDR3: TGTGCCAGCAGCTTATTCGGATGGGGCGGGGGCACCGGGGAGCTGTTTTTT. Translation: CASSLFGWGGGTGELFF.

V usage is TRBV7-2 and J usage is TRBJ2-4; D is perhaps TRBD1 (6 bases). The CDR3 length is 16 residues. Germline V lookup: CDR1 SGHTA, CDR2 FQGNSA. V was pared by 6 bases and J by 8 bases, with 23 bases between. This chain's CDR3 is CASSPTGRARVDIQYF. In DNA, the CDR3 is TGTGCCAGCAGTCCCACAGGGAGAGCCAGGGTAGACATTCAGTACTTC.

In its sample, this clonotype was seen once. The chain joins TRBV4-2 to TRBJ2-5, with 8 bases identical to TRBD1. Germline V gives CDR1 LGHNA, CDR2 YNFKEQ. The ends lost 0 bases at V and 5 bases at J; junction bases unmatched: 11. The CDR3 has 17 residues. CDR3 amino acids: CASSQDRAGGAGETQYF. Written as DNA, the CDR3 is TGTGCCAGCAGCCAAGATCGGGCAGGGGGCGCGGGGGAGACCCAGTACTTC.

This chain joins TRBV20-1 and TRBJ2-7; D tentatively fits TRBD1 or TRBD2 (5 bases each). Trimming left V 8 bases short and J 1 base short, with 12 bases between. This CDR3 has 12 residues. Germline V gene sequence: CDR1 DFQATT, CDR2 SNEGSKA (reference sequence). CDR3 residues: CSSRDGSYEQYF. CDR3 bases: TGCAGTTCGAGGGACGGTTCCTACGAGCAGTACTTC.

This clonotype has more than one count but fewer than ten. The J gene is TRBJ1-3, the V gene TRBV7-9; D remains ambiguous. The germline gives CDR1 SEHNR, CDR2 FQNEAQ (reference sequence). The CDR3 extends over 17 amino acids. V was cut by 5 bases and J by 0 bases, with 17 bases left in between. The CDR3 sequence is CASSPEAVTYSGNTIYF. CDR3 coding DNA: TGTGCCAGCAGCCCAGAGGCAGTGACTTACTCTGGAAACACCATATATTTT. Full variable domain (missing parts from reference TRBV7-9 and TRBJ1-3): DTGVSQNPRHKITKRGQNVTFRCDPISEHNRLYWYRQTLGQGPEFLTYFQNEAQLEKSRLLSDRFSAERPKGSFSTLEIQRTEQGDSAMYLCASSPEAVTYSGNTIYFGEGSWLTVV.

The chain joins TRBV5-1 to TRBJ2-5, with 7 bases lining up with TRBD1. The V and J ends lost 6 bases and 5 bases, in that order; junction bases with no gene match: 16. The germline CDR1 and CDR2 sequences are SGHRS and YFSETQ. The length of the CDR3 is 16 residues. CDR3 sequence (DNA): TGCGCCAGCAAAACTCGGGACAGCAATTTGGGGGAGACCCAGTACTTC. Its translation: CASKTRDSNLGETQYF.

This clonotype showed up many times. The chain couples TRBV29-1 to TRBJ2-7; the D is unclear. Germline CDR1 reads SQVTM; CDR2 reads ANQGSEA. This CDR3 region has 13 residues. V lost 3 bases to trimming and J lost 4 bases, with 13 bases between them. The chain's CDR3 is CSVDGLGNYEQYF. The CDR3 coding sequence is TGCAGCGTTGATGGTCTAGGGAATTACGAGCAGTACTTC.

This clonotype was picked up a small number of times. This chain connects TRBV27 to TRBJ2-7; 8 nucleotides align to TRBD1. Germline V gene data show CDR1 as MNHEY and CDR2 as SMNVEV (reference sequence). The V gene end was trimmed by 6 bases and the J gene end by 3 bases; junction bases not matched to a gene: 4. The CDR3 contains 13 residues. CDR3 in DNA: TGTGCCAGCAGGGGACAGGATTTCTACGAGCAGTACTTC. Amino acid sequence: CASRGQDFYEQYF.

The chain is built from TRBV20-1 and TRBJ2-7, with 12 bases identical to TRBD2. The CDR3 totals 13 residues. Germline V gene lookup returns CDR1 DFQATT and CDR2 SNEGSKA (reference sequence). V was clipped by 7 bases and J by 6 bases; unmatched bases: 7. The CDR3: CSGLTSGSPEQYF. The CDR3 DNA follows: TGCAGTGGGCTGACTAGCGGGAGTCCCGAGCAGTACTTC.

V usage is TRBV9 and J usage is TRBJ2-3; 11 bases align to TRBD2. With 0 bases clipped from V and 0 bases from J, the junction kept 6 bases outside the gene matches. CDR3 length: 18 amino acids. Germline V lookup: CDR1 SGDLS, CDR2 YYNGEE. The CDR3 nucleotides read TGTGCCAGCAGCGTAGAACTAGCGGGGGCCGTAAGCACAGATACGCAGTATTTT. It yields the protein CASSVELAGAVSTDTQYF. Complete variable domain (other parts from reference TRBV9 and TRBJ2-3): DSGVTQTPKHLITATGQRVTLRCSPRSGDLSVYWYQQSLDQGLQFLIQYYNGEERAKGNILERFSAQQFPDLHSELNLSSLELGDSALYFCASSVELAGAVSTDTQYFGPGTRLTVL.

In this sample, this clonotype turned up a few times. The chain joins TRBV6-5 to TRBJ2-7; D may be TRBD2 (5 bases). The germline V and J ends were trimmed by 0 bases and 0 bases, with 9 bases remaining between them. Germline CDR1 and CDR2: MNHEY and SVGAGI. The CDR3 covers 15 residues. CDR3 nucleotides: TGTGCCAGCAGTTACTCCGGGGAAAGCTCCTACGAGCAGTACTTC. This translates into CASSYSGESSYEQYF.

The chain has TRBV11-2 and TRBJ1-1, with D maybe TRBD1 (5 bases). Trimming stripped 1 base from V and 5 bases from J, with 11 bases between. Germline assignment: CDR1 SGHAT and CDR2 FQNNGV. The CDR3 extends over 14 amino acids. CDR3 in DNA: TGTGCCAGCAGCTTAGTAGGGACTGTGACTGAAGCTTTCTTT. Translated, it gives CASSLVGTVTEAFF.

This clonotype was recorded a few times. The chain joins TRBV7-6 to TRBJ2-5, with a tentative D call TRBD2 (6 bases). The CDR3 has 17 amino acids. CDR1 and CDR2 (germline): SGHVS, FNYEAQ. V was cut by 2 bases and J by 3 bases, with 19 bases left in between. Here the CDR3 DNA reads TGTGCCAGCAGCTTACGGGAGAACAGCCTTCCCGAAGAGACCCAGTACTTC. This sequence encodes CASSLRENSLPEETQYF. Complete variable domain (other parts from reference TRBV7-6 and TRBJ2-5): GAGVSQSPRYKVTKRGQDVALRCDPISGHVSLYWYRQALGQGPEFLTYFNYEAQQDKSGLPNDRFSAERPEGSISTLTIQRTEQRDSAMYRCASSLRENSLPEETQYFGPGTRLLVL.

This clonotype occurred a few times. The chain uses TRBV7-2 and TRBJ2-1, with 8 bases fitting TRBD2. CDR3 length: 15 residues. Per germline, CDR1 SGHTA and CDR2 FQGNSA. Trimming removed 5 bases from V and 2 bases from J; junction bases left unmatched: 5. CDR3 amino acids: CASSATSGTYNEQFF. CDR3 in DNA: TGTGCCAGCAGCGCTACTAGCGGCACCTACAATGAGCAGTTCTTC.

This chain links TRBV18 with TRBJ2-5; TRBD1 aligns across 7 bases. The germline V gene encodes CDR1 KGHSH and CDR2 LQKENI. This CDR3 has 13 residues. V shed 6 bases, J shed 4 bases, and the junction held 5 bases outside the gene matches. This CDR3 is CASSDGTAETQYF. CDR3 in DNA: TGTGCCAGCTCCGACGGGACAGCAGAGACCCAGTACTTC.

This clonotype was detected ten times or more. This CDR3 reads CASSLYRPNGDNEQFF. CDR3 DNA: TGTGCCAGCAGCTTATACCGGCCGAATGGTGACAATGAGCAGTTCTTC. The chain couples TRBV7-9 to TRBJ2-1; D uncertain. Germline V gene lookup returns CDR1 SEHNR and CDR2 FQNEAQ (reference sequence). The V end lost 2 bases, the J end lost 5 bases, and 16 bases lay between the germline ends. The CDR3 totals 16 residues.

In DNA, the CDR3 is TGTGCCTGGAATAAACAGGGGACCGGGGAGCTGTTTTTT. Its translation is CAWNKQGTGELFF. The chain carries TRBV30 and TRBJ2-2; 7 bases map to TRBD1. Trimming took 4 bases from V and 5 from J; bases not matched to a gene: 4. Germline V CDR1 and CDR2: GTSNPN, SVGIG (reference sequence). The CDR3 has 13 residues.

This clonotype occurred many times. The rearrangement joins TRBV20-1 to TRBJ2-2; D remains unclear. Germline values: CDR1 DFQATT, CDR2 SNEGSKA (reference sequence). This CDR3 has 14 residues. Deletions cut 3 bases from V and 4 bases from J, with 12 bases between. The CDR3 sequence: CSARVDRSTGELFF. The CDR3 nucleotides read TGCAGTGCTAGGGTAGATCGTAGCACCGGGGAGCTGTTTTTT.

This clonotype has only a few counts. The chain carries TRBV5-1 and TRBJ2-6; D not resolved. The germline V and J ends were trimmed by 3 bases and 1 base, with 8 bases remaining between them. The CDR3 runs to 15 residues. Per the germline V gene, CDR1 is SGHRS and CDR2 is YFSETQ. The CDR3 nucleotides read TGCGCCAGCAGCTGGGTAGTGTCTGGGGCCAACGTCCTGACTTTC. Translating gives CASSWVVSGANVLTF.